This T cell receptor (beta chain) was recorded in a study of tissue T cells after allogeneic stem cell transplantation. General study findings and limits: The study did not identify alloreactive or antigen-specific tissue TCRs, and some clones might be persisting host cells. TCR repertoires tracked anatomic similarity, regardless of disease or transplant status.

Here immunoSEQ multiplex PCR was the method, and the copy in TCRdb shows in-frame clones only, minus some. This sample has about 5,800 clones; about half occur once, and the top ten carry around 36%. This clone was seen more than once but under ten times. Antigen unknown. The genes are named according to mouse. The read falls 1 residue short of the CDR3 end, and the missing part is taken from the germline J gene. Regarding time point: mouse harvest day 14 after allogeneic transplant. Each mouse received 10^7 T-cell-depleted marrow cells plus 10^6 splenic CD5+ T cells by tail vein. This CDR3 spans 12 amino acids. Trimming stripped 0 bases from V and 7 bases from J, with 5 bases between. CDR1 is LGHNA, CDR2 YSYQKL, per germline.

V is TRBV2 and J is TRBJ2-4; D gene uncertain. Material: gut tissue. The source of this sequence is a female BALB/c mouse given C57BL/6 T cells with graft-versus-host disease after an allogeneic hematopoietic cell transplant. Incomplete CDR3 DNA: TGTGCCAGCAGCCAAGAGACGTACACCTTGTAC. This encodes CASSQETYTLY. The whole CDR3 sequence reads CASSQETYTLYF.